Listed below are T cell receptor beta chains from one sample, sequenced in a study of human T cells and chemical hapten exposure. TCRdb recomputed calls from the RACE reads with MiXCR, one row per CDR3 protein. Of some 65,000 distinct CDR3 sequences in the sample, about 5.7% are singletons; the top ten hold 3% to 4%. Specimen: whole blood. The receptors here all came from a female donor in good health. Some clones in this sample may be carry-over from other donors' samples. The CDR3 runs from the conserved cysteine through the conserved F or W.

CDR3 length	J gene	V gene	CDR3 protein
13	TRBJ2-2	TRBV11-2	CASSYNVQSELFF
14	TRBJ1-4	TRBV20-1	CSAEDRAANEKLFF
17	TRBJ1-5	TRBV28	CASSSTQGRGSNQPQHF
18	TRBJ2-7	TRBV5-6	CASSLAIWGPRSFYEQYF
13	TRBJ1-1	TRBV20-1	CSARQGGNTEAFF
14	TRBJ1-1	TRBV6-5	CASSPRVLNTEAFF
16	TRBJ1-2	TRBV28	CASSSIWTDDIYGYTF
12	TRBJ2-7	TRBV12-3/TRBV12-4	CASRRDGPKQYF
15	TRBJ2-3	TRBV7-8	CASSLVPRGTDTQYF
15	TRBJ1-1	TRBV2	CASSQTGKRNTEAFF
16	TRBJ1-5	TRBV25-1	CASSEDGAQSNQPQHF
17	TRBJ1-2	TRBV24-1	CATSDSTASFGNYGYTF
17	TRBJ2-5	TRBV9	CASSPHGGTGPQETQYF
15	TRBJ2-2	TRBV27	CASSPTGVVTGELFF
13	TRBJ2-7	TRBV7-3	CASSLNLGHEQYF
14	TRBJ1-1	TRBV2	CASSERVLDTEAFF
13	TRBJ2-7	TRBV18	CASSQAGTGEQYF
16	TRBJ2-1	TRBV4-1	CASSQGDRGFLNEQFF
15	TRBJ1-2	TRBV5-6	CASSRRRNTNYGYTF
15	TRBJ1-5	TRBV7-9	CASSSGQDSNQPQHF
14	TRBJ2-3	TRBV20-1	CSANSGGGTDTQYF
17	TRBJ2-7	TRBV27	CASSDAKGGRSRNEQYF
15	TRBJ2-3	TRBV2	CASSLAGGGADTQYF
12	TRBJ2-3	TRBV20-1	CSAKSHRDTQYF
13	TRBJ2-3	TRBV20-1	CSARVLASDTQYF
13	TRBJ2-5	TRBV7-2	CASSLEGGETQYF
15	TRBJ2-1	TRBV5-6	CASSLAGTGYNEQFF
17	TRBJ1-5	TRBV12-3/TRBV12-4	CASSLLRGEKGNQPQHF
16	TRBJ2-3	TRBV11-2	CASSPVGRGVSYTQYF
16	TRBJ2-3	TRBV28	CASSPLSGRGTDTQYF
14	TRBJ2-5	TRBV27	CASSLRLGGETQYF
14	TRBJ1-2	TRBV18	CASSPREGNYGYTF
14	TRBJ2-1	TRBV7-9	CASSTRKTGNEQFF
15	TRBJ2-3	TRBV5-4	CASSLGGDREDTQYF
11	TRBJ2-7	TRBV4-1	CASSHRYEQYF
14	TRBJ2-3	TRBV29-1	CSVELAGAGDTQYF
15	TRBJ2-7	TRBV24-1	CATSDSGQGIYEQYF
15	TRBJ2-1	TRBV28	CASSFIAGGNNEQFF
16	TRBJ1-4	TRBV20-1	CSAREFGQENNEKLFF
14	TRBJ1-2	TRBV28	CASSLAGVSYGYTF
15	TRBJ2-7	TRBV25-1	CASSEDRGNLYEQYF
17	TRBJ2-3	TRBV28	CASSPGTSGRFIDTQYF
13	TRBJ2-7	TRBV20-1	CSASSGSSYEQYF
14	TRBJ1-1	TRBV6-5	CASSIDRENTEAFF
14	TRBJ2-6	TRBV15	CATSILSGANVLTF
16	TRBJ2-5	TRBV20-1	CSARGREGQTGETQYF
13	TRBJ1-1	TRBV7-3	CASSFQGAAEAFF
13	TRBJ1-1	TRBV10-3	CAISESWNTEAFF
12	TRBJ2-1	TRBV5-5	CASRGLNNEQFF
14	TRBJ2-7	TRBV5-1	CASSLGQDPYEQYF
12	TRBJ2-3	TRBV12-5	CASGFYTDTQYF
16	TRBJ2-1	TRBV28	CASSLRGRSSYNEQFF
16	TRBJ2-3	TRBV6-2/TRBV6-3	CASSEGTSGRPDTQYF
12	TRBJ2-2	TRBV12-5	CASGLETGELFF
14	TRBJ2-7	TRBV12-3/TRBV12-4	CASSLIGSNYEQYF
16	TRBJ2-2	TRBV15	CATSREQGAGTGELFF